This T cell receptor (beta chain) was recovered during a study of chemoradiotherapy in HPV16-positive cancers. In the study overall: A couple of HPV16-positive patients' cells yielded candidate HPV-specific clones and common motifs. The study's findings and limits: During treatment, candidate HPV-specific clones and E7-related motifs expanded in tumor.

Here immunoSEQ multiplex PCR was the method, and the copy in TCRdb shows in-frame clones only, minus some. This sample has 30,000 to 35,000 clones, with nearly 90% found just once. Concerning this clone itself: Its antigen is not known.

The CDR3 contains 12 residues. V was pared by 8 bases and J by 0 bases, with 8 bases between. Germline V CDR1 and CDR2: ENHRY, SYGVKD. The clonotype was recovered from a human donor with HPV-associated anogenital cancer. Sequences were derived from blood, sampled from a patient who underwent chemoradiotherapy. The rearrangement links TRBV10-3 to TRBJ2-7; D is unresolved. CDR3 coding DNA: TGTGCCATCTCCGAAACCTCCTACGAGCAGTACTTC. It is translated as CAISETSYEQYF.